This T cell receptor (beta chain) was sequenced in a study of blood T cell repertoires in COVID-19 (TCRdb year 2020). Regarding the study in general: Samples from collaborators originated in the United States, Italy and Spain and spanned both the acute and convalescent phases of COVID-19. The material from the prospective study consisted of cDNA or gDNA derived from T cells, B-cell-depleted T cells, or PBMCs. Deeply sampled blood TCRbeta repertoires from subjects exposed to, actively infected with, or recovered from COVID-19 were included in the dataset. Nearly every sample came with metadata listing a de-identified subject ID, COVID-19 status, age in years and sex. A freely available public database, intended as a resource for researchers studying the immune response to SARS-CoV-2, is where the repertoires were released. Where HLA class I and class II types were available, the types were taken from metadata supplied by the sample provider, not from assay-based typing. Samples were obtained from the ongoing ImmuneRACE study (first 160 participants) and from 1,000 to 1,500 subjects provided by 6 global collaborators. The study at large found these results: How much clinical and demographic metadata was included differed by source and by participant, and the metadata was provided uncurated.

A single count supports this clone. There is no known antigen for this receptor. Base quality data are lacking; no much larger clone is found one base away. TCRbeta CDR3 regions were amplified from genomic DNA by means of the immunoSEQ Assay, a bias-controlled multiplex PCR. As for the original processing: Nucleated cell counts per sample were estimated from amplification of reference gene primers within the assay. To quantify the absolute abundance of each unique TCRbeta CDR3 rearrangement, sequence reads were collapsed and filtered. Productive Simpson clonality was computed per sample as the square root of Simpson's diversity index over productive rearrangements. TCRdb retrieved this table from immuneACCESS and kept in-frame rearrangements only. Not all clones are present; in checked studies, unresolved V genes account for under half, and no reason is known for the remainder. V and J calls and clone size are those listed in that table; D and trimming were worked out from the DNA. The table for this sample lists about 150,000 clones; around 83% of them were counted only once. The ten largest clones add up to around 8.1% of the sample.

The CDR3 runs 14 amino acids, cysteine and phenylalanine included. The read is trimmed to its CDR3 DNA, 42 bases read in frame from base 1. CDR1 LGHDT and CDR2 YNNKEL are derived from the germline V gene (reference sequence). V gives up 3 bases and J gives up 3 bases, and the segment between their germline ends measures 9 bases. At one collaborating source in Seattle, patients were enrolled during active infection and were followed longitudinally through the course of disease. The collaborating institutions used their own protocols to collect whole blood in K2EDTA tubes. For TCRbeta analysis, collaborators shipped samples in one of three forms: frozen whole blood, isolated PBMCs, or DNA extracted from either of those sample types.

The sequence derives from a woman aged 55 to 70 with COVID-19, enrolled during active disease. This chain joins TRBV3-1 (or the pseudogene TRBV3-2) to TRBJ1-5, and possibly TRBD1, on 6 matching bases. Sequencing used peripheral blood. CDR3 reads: CASSHGQLNQPQHF. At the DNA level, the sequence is TGTGCCAGCAGCCACGGACAGCTCAATCAGCCCCAGCATTTT.